The 30 T cell receptor beta chains below all came from one sample that was sequenced in a study of shared clonotypes between healthy human individuals. It was CD45RO-negative cells, positively selected for CCR7, that made up naive CD8 cells, with terminally differentiated effector memory CD45RA+ cells excluded. Sequenced by immunoSEQ multiplex PCR; TCRdb stores in-frame clones only, minus some. Seen here are 2 million to 2.5 million clones, just over 90% observed once, and the top ten hold 1.5% to 2%. The sequenced sample was naive CD8+ T cells from PBMCs. The receptors shown here come from a man aged 18 to 30 in good health. Some clones in this sample may be carry-over from other donors' samples.

This sequence joins TRBV27 and TRBJ1-4, with a weak D call TRBD1 (6 bases). CDR1 is MNHEY, CDR2 SMNVEV, per germline (reference sequence). Trimming pared 5 bases from V and 6 bases from J, leaving 13 bases between. This CDR3 is 14 amino acids long. CDR3 protein: CASSPRGGHEKLFF. CDR3 bases: TGTGCCAGCAGTCCAAGAGGGGGGCATGAAAAACTGTTTTTT.

The V and J genes are TRBV28 and TRBJ1-5; unclear D gene. The CDR3 length is 18 residues. The germline CDR1 and CDR2 sequences are MDHEN and SYDVKM. V dropped 1 base and J dropped 5 bases, with 21 bases sitting between them. CDR3 region: CASSLLSKLGLRHQPQHF. The CDR3 DNA sequence: TGTGCCAGCAGTTTATTATCCAAACTAGGACTCAGGCATCAGCCCCAGCATTTT. Full variable domain (missing parts from reference TRBV28 and TRBJ1-5): DVKVTQSSRYLVKRTGEKVFLECVQDMDHENMFWYRQDPGLGLRLIYFSYDVKMKEKGDIPEGYSVSREKKERFSLILESASTNQTSMYLCASSLLSKLGLRHQPQHFGDGTRLSIL.

V gene TRBV19 combines with J gene TRBJ1-1; 8 positions match TRBD1. Unmatched junction bases numbered 15, after V lost 6 bases and J lost 0 bases. The CDR3 loop spans 18 amino acids. Looked up from germline, CDR1 is LNHDA and CDR2 is SQIVND (reference sequence). The DNA for the CDR3 is TGTGCCAGTAGCCCACTTACTCAGGGGGCGACTATGAACACTGAAGCTTTCTTT. This gives the protein CASSPLTQGATMNTEAFF.

This chain connects TRBV15 to TRBJ2-4; no reliable D call. The V and J ends lost 2 bases and 6 bases respectively, with 11 bases between them. This CDR3 has 14 residues. Germline loops: CDR1 LNHNV, CDR2 YYDKDF (reference sequence). The CDR3 bases are TGTGCCACCAGCAGATCCGGGCTGGGAAACATTCAGTACTTC. Its translation is CATSRSGLGNIQYF.

This clone is a singleton in its sample. This rearrangement joins TRBV9 to TRBJ1-1; 9 bases agree with TRBD1. The V and J ends lost 4 bases and 4 bases, in that order; junction bases with no gene match: 5. Germline-derived CDR1 and CDR2 are SGDLS and YYNGEE. This CDR3 comprises 14 residues. CDR3 amino acids: CASSPADRGTEAFF. In DNA, the CDR3 is TGTGCCAGCAGCCCAGCGGACAGGGGCACTGAAGCTTTCTTT.

The chain combines TRBV19 with TRBJ1-2, with D tentatively TRBD1 (5 bases). Trimming cost V 5 bases and J 7 bases, with 11 bases left between them. Germline-derived CDR1 and CDR2 are LNHDA and SQIVND (reference sequence). The CDR3 totals 12 residues. CDR3 amino acids: CASSGGWTGYTF. As DNA, the CDR3 is TGTGCCAGTAGTGGGGGGTGGACTGGCTACACCTTC.

In its sample, this clone was seen once. The J gene is TRBJ2-7, the V gene TRBV7-3; D not certain. The ends were cut back, 1 base at V and 5 bases at J, with 15 bases in the middle. Germline loops: CDR1 SGHTA, CDR2 FQGTGA. CDR3 length: 15 residues. The CDR3 bases are TGTGCCAGCAGCTTAATGGGTGTAGCCACCAACGAGCAGTACTTC. This gives the protein CASSLMGVATNEQYF.

The CDR3 nucleotides read TGTGCCAGCAGCTTAAACGGGAACACCGGGGAGCTGTTTTTT. This codes for CASSLNGNTGELFF. The J gene is TRBJ2-2, the V gene TRBV7-9; the D is unclear. V lost 2 bases and J lost 1, with 5 bases in between. The CDR3 has 14 residues. Germline values: CDR1 SEHNR, CDR2 FQNEAQ (reference sequence).

V gene TRBV4-2 combines with J gene TRBJ2-7, with 8 bases lining up with TRBD2. Germline CDR1 LGHNA, CDR2 YNFKEQ. The CDR3 totals 14 residues. The ends lost 0 bases at V and 4 bases at J; junction bases unmatched: 2. CDR3 DNA sequence: TGTGCCAGCAGCCAAGATCAGCGGGAGTACGAGCAGTACTTC. Its translation is CASSQDQREYEQYF.

This clone has a single count. The V and J genes are TRBV7-6 and TRBJ2-7; TRBD2 agrees at 8 bases. Germline CDR1 reads SGHVS; CDR2 reads FNYEAQ. V shed 5 bases and J 4 bases; nucleotides not matched to a gene: 13. The CDR3 consists of 16 residues. The CDR3 is CASSPDSSGSPYEQYF. CDR3 nucleotide sequence: TGTGCCAGCAGCCCTGATTCGAGCGGGAGTCCTTACGAGCAGTACTTC.

As to this clone: Other nucleotide sequences in the sample specify the same CDR3. V gene TRBV27 combines with J gene TRBJ1-2; no clear D gene. The V gene lost 5 bases and the J gene lost 4 bases, with 11 bases spanning the gap. Germline CDR1 and CDR2: MNHEY and SMNVEV (reference sequence). This CDR3 has 13 residues. The CDR3 sequence: CASSPGPFYGYTF. The CDR3 DNA reads TGTGCCAGCAGTCCGGGTCCGTTCTATGGCTACACCTTC.

V usage is TRBV11-2 and J usage is TRBJ2-7; D might be TRBD2 (6 bases). The CDR3 contains 14 residues. CDR1 and CDR2 (germline): SGHAT, FQNNGV. The V end lost 7 bases, the J end lost 3 bases, and 16 bases lay between the germline ends. The CDR3 sequence is CASTPAGPGYEQYF. The CDR3, as DNA: TGTGCCAGCACCCCCGCGGGACCGGGCTACGAGCAGTACTTC.

The chain joins TRBV15 to TRBJ2-3; D is ambiguous. This CDR3 comprises 14 residues. CDR1 and CDR2 from the germline V gene are LNHNV and YYDKDF (reference sequence). Between the trimmed V and J ends, which lost 5 bases and 10 bases, there was a span of 19 bases. The CDR3 bases are TGTGCCACCAGCGTGCGCGGCGCTGATACGCCGCAGTATTTT. Its protein product is CATSVRGADTPQYF.

The chain employs TRBV4-3 and TRBJ2-2; D is undetermined. This CDR3 comprises 15 residues. Germline-derived CDR1 and CDR2 are LGHNA and YSLEER. V lost 1 base and J lost 6, with 12 bases in between. CDR3 in amino acids: CASSQVLEPAGELFF. The CDR3 DNA reads TGCGCCAGCAGCCAAGTCCTAGAGCCCGCCGGGGAGCTGTTTTTT.

V usage is TRBV7-2 and J usage is TRBJ2-1, with 14 bases fitting TRBD2. CDR1 and CDR2 (germline): SGHTA, FQGNSA. V lost 2 bases and J lost 8; bases outside the gene matches: 8. The CDR3 extends over 17 amino acids. The DNA for the CDR3 is TGTGCCAGCAGCTTACCCAGCGGACTAGCGGGAGGTGATGAGCAGTTCTTC. Protein sequence: CASSLPSGLAGGDEQFF.

Turning to this clone: A much larger clone lies a single base off, so this may be a read error. The chain employs TRBV7-3 and TRBJ2-3; D remains ambiguous. Germline assignment: CDR1 SGHTA and CDR2 FQGTGA. The CDR3 is 13 residues long. The germline V and J ends were trimmed by 2 bases and 1 base, with 4 bases remaining between them. The CDR3 DNA reads as TGTGCCAGCAGCTTAGGCGGCACAGATACGCAGTATTTT. Translated, it gives CASSLGGTDTQYF.

This rearrangement joins TRBV4-1 to TRBJ2-5; TRBD2 matches at 8 bases. The CDR3 runs to 17 residues. Germline CDR1 reads MGHRA; CDR2 reads YSYEKL. After removal of 1 base from V and 1 base from J, the junction contained 8 bases not matched to a gene. CDR3 in amino acids: CASSQAAGREVQETQYF. For the CDR3, the DNA is TGCGCCAGCAGCCAAGCCGCCGGGCGGGAGGTCCAAGAGACCCAGTACTTC.

The chain recombines TRBV11-2 with TRBJ2-7, with D possibly matching TRBD2 (6 bases). CDR3 size: 14 residues. The germline gives CDR1 SGHAT, CDR2 FQNNGV. V lost 5 bases, J lost 7 bases, and 18 bases lay in between. CDR3 protein: CASSTRDLPREQYF. In DNA, the CDR3 is TGTGCCAGCAGCACTCGGGACTTACCACGTGAGCAGTACTTC.

The genes are TRBV9 and TRBJ2-1; 7 bases are shared with TRBD2. CDR1 SGDLS and CDR2 YYNGEE come from the germline V gene. CDR3 length: 17 residues. Germline trimming cut 3 bases from V and 4 bases from J; bases unmatched to any gene: 13. CDR3 loop: CASSESQAGLRYNEQFF. The CDR3 nucleotides read TGTGCCAGCAGCGAATCCCAAGCGGGACTAAGGTACAATGAGCAGTTCTTC.

V gene TRBV28 combines with J gene TRBJ2-3; tentatively, D is TRBD1 (5 bases). Trimming cost V 1 base and J 0 bases, with 8 bases left between them. CDR1 is MDHEN, CDR2 SYDVKM, per germline. CDR3 length: 15 residues. The CDR3 DNA reads TGTGCCAGCAGTTTATACAGGCTTAGCACAGATACGCAGTATTTT. It is translated as CASSLYRLSTDTQYF. The full variable domain, completed using reference TRBV28 and TRBJ2-3, is DVKVTQSSRYLVKRTGEKVFLECVQDMDHENMFWYRQDPGLGLRLIYFSYDVKMKEKGDIPEGYSVSREKKERFSLILESASTNQTSMYLCASSLYRLSTDTQYFGPGTRLTVL.

This clone was detected once. This chain uses TRBV7-9 with TRBJ2-5, with D perhaps matching TRBD1 (6 bases). V lost 6 bases and J lost 3, with 17 bases in between. Germline V lookup: CDR1 SEHNR, CDR2 FQNEAQ (reference sequence). This CDR3 contains 15 residues. CDR3 sequence reads: CASSQRQGLEETQYF. The CDR3 DNA follows: TGTGCCAGCAGTCAGAGGCAGGGGCTCGAAGAGACCCAGTACTTC.

V usage is TRBV9 and J usage is TRBJ1-2, with D maybe TRBD1 (5 bases). Germline CDR1 is SGDLS and CDR2 is YYNGEE. The CDR3 runs to 13 residues. Trimming cost V 3 bases and J 5 bases, with 11 bases left between them. Here the CDR3 DNA reads TGTGCCAGCAGCGCGACAGATCCTTATGGCTACACCTTC. Amino acids: CASSATDPYGYTF. Drawing the rest from reference TRBV9 and TRBJ1-2, the complete variable domain is DSGVTQTPKHLITATGQRVTLRCSPRSGDLSVYWYQQSLDQGLQFLIQYYNGEERAKGNILERFSAQQFPDLHSELNLSSLELGDSALYFCASSATDPYGYTFGSGTRLTVV.

This clone appeared once. Other DNA sequences in this specimen translate into the identical CDR3. V and J are TRBV27 and TRBJ2-5; TRBD1 aligns across 7 bases. Per the germline V gene, CDR1 is MNHEY and CDR2 is SMNVEV (reference sequence). The CDR3 consists of 13 residues. The junction had 6 bases not matched to a gene; V was cut back by 5 bases and J by 6 bases. In nucleotides, the CDR3 is TGTGCCAGCAGTCCAAGGACAGGACAGACCCAGTACTTC. It codes for CASSPRTGQTQYF.

Concerning this clone: The sample carries other DNA sequences with the same CDR3. The chain joins TRBV27 to TRBJ2-1; no firm D call. Looked up from germline, CDR1 is MNHEY and CDR2 is SMNVEV (reference sequence). Trimming pared 3 bases from V and 7 bases from J, leaving 7 bases between. The CDR3 is made up of 12 amino acids. CDR3 bases: TGTGCCAGCAGTTTGCCCGGAAATGAGCAGTTCTTC. It translates to CASSLPGNEQFF.

The chain is built from TRBV27 and TRBJ2-1; 11 bases are shared with TRBD2. V lost 2 bases and J lost 6; bases outside the gene matches: 6. In germline, CDR1 is MNHEY, CDR2 SMNVEV (reference sequence). This CDR3 has 16 amino acids. The CDR3 DNA is TGTGCCAGCAGTTTACCTGGACTAGCGGGTGGCAATGAGCAGTTCTTC. It codes for CASSLPGLAGGNEQFF.

This chain connects TRBV11-2 to TRBJ2-7; D possibly matches TRBD1 or TRBD2 (6 bases each). From germline, CDR1 is SGHAT and CDR2 FQNNGV. This CDR3 is built from 14 residues. V lost 5 bases and J lost 5, with 16 bases in between. The CDR3 coding sequence is TGTGCCAGCAGCAACCCGGGGGCTTATAACGAGCAGTACTTC. It specifies CASSNPGAYNEQYF.

The chain couples TRBV9 to TRBJ1-6; TRBD1 matches at 7 bases. The germline gives CDR1 SGDLS, CDR2 YYNGEE. This CDR3 contains 14 residues. Germline trimming cut 0 bases from V and 8 bases from J; bases unmatched to any gene: 2. DNA of the CDR3: TGTGCCAGCAGCGTAGAGCAGGGGGATTCACCCCTCCACTTT. This codes for CASSVEQGDSPLHF.

The chain recombines TRBV7-6 with TRBJ2-7; 9 nucleotides line up with TRBD1. J lost 5 bases, V lost 4 bases, and 12 bases had no gene match. Germline CDR1 is SGHVS and CDR2 is FNYEAQ. The CDR3 spans 16 residues. CDR3 region: CASSWDRDREVHEQYF. CDR3 nucleotides: TGTGCCAGCAGCTGGGACCGGGACAGGGAGGTCCACGAGCAGTACTTC. Together with reference TRBV7-6 and TRBJ2-7, the CDR3 gives the full variable domain: GAGVSQSPRYKVTKRGQDVALRCDPISGHVSLYWYRQALGQGPEFLTYFNYEAQQDKSGLPNDRFSAERPEGSISTLTIQRTEQRDSAMYRCASSWDRDREVHEQYFGPGTRLTVT.

V and J are TRBV29-1 and TRBJ1-1; D might be TRBD1 (5 bases). CDR3 length: 14 residues. CDR1 SQVTM and CDR2 ANQGSEA come from the germline V gene. V lost 8 bases and J lost 3, with 19 bases in between. In DNA form, the CDR3 reads TGCAGCTCTAAAGTCCAGGGATGGTACACTGAAGCTTTCTTT. It is translated as CSSKVQGWYTEAFF. The entire variable domain, with the rest obtained from reference TRBV29-1 and TRBJ1-1, is as follows: SAVISQKPSRDICQRGTSLTIQCQVDSQVTMMFWYRQQPGQSLTLIATANQGSEATYESGFVIDKFPISRPNLTFSTLTVSNMSPEDSSIYLCSSKVQGWYTEAFFGQGTRLTVV.

This clone was seen only once. The V call is TRBV9, the J call TRBJ1-2, with D possibly matching TRBD1 (6 bases). The CDR3 is 13 amino acids. V lost 3 bases, J lost 8 bases, and 14 bases lay in between. In germline, CDR1 is SGDLS, CDR2 YYNGEE. The CDR3, as DNA: TGTGCCAGCAGCGCTTCAGGGGTAGCGGGCTACACCTTC. Its translation: CASSASGVAGYTF.